Listed here are 31 T cell receptor beta chains from one sample, sequenced in a study of blood T cell repertoires in COVID-19. Measured with immunoSEQ multiplex PCR; TCRdb has only the in-frame clones, and not every one. The sample records around 260,000 clones, about 87% being singletons. Input material: peripheral blood. These receptors were obtained from a woman in her 70s with COVID-19, enrolled during active disease.

This rearrangement joins TRBV7-9 to TRBJ2-3; maybe TRBD2 (5 bases). CDR3 length: 14 residues. CDR1 and CDR2 from the germline V gene are SEHNR and FQNEAQ (reference sequence). V shed 5 bases and J shed 5 bases, with 14 bases lying between them. The CDR3 loop is CASSRSAGGDTQYF. The CDR3 DNA sequence: TGTGCCAGCAGCCGATCTGCGGGTGGAGATACGCAGTATTTT.

The rearrangement uses TRBV9 and TRBJ2-5, with D tentatively TRBD1 (5 bases). The CDR3 consists of 15 residues. The germline V gene has CDR1 SGDLS and CDR2 YYNGEE. Trimming stripped 0 bases from V and 1 base from J, with 10 bases between. As DNA, the CDR3 is TGTGCCAGCAGCGTAGAGGGGAACAGCCAAGAGACCCAGTACTTC. The encoded protein is CASSVEGNSQETQYF.

The chain employs TRBV28 and TRBJ1-2; D unclear. This CDR3 spans 12 amino acids. Trimming shortened V by 5 bases and J by 1 base, and 5 bases separated the two germline ends. Germline V gene lookup returns CDR1 MDHEN and CDR2 SYDVKM. As DNA, the CDR3 is TGTGCCAGCAGTGCGGGTAACTATGGCTACACCTTC. Encoded protein: CASSAGNYGYTF.

J is TRBJ2-2 and V is TRBV28, with a weak D call TRBD1 (5 bases). The ends were cut back, 7 bases at V and 0 bases at J, with 6 bases in the middle. This CDR3 region has 13 residues. The germline V gene encodes CDR1 MDHEN and CDR2 SYDVKM. The DNA of the CDR3 is TGTGCCAGCAAGGGGCCGAACACCGGGGAGCTGTTTTTT. Protein product: CASKGPNTGELFF.

This chain links TRBV2 with TRBJ1-1; TRBD1 matches at 9 bases. The CDR3 sequence is 17 residues long. The J segment lost 6 bases and the V segment lost 6 bases, leaving 17 bases of the junction unmatched. Germline V gives CDR1 SNHLY, CDR2 FYNNEI. The CDR3 spells CASSREYTGQGYSEAFF. In nucleotides, the CDR3 is TGTGCCAGCAGCCGGGAATATACGGGACAGGGCTACTCTGAAGCTTTCTTT.

The chain couples TRBV23-1 to TRBJ2-5; possible D gene TRBD1, 6 bases. TRBV23-1 is flagged as an ORF with uncertain function. The ends were cut back, 3 bases at V and 3 bases at J, with 17 bases in the middle. This CDR3 is 16 amino acids long. The DNA for the CDR3 is TGCGCCAGCAGTCAGATAAGGACAGCAAATAAAGAGACCCAGTACTTC. Encoded protein: CASSQIRTANKETQYF.

The J gene is TRBJ2-2, the V gene TRBV2; D is uncertain. The V end lost 4 bases, the J end lost 4 bases, and 13 bases lay between the germline ends. The germline V gene encodes CDR1 SNHLY and CDR2 FYNNEI. The CDR3 spans 15 residues. CDR3 nucleotides: TGTGCCAGCAGTGTTTTGATAGTTGTCACCGGGGAGCTGTTTTTT. This translates into CASSVLIVVTGELFF.

The chain has TRBV14 and TRBJ2-1; 15 bases line up with TRBD2. The V segment lost 2 bases and the J segment 6 bases; nucleotides outside the gene matches: 2. Germline lookup yields CDR1 SGHDN and CDR2 FVKESK. This CDR3 is 16 amino acids long. CDR3 amino acids: CASSQRGLAGGNEQFF. As DNA, the CDR3 is TGTGCCAGCAGCCAAAGGGGACTAGCGGGAGGCAATGAGCAGTTCTTC.

The chain carries TRBV27 and TRBJ1-5; tentative D call: TRBD1 (5 bases). The CDR3 is made up of 15 amino acids. V lost 5 bases and J 3 bases, leaving 14 bases between the germline ends. CDR1 and CDR2 from the germline V gene are MNHEY and SMNVEV (reference sequence). DNA for the CDR3: TGTGCCAGCAGTCCCCGGGGGGGAAACAATCAGCCCCAGCATTTT. Translating gives CASSPRGGNNQPQHF.

The chain employs TRBV30 and TRBJ1-2; TRBD1 might be the D (5 bases). The CDR3 is made up of 13 amino acids. Deletions cut 3 bases from V and 5 bases from J, with 13 bases between. The germline V gene has CDR1 GTSNPN and CDR2 SVGIG (reference sequence). The CDR3 here is CAWSVDMEYGYTF. CDR3 DNA sequence: TGTGCCTGGAGCGTGGACATGGAATATGGCTACACCTTC. Full variable domain (remainder filled in from reference TRBV30 and TRBJ1-2): SQTIHQWPATLVQPVGSPLSLECTVEGTSNPNLYWYRQAAGRGLQLLFYSVGIGQISSEVPQNLSASRPQDRQFILSSKKLLLSDSGFYLCAWSVDMEYGYTFGSGTRLTVV.

The chain couples TRBV4-1 to TRBJ2-7, with 9 bases identical to TRBD2. CDR3 length equals 16 residues. CDR1 MGHRA and CDR2 YSYEKL come from the germline V gene. The V and J ends lost 0 bases and 6 bases, in that order; junction bases with no gene match: 9. Here the CDR3 reads CASSQDSGRASSEQYF. In DNA form, the CDR3 reads TGCGCCAGCAGCCAAGATAGCGGGAGAGCCTCGTCCGAGCAGTACTTC.

This chain uses TRBV3-1 (or the pseudogene TRBV3-2) with TRBJ2-3, with 8 bases matching TRBD2. Looked up from germline, CDR1 is LGHDT and CDR2 is YNNKEL (reference sequence). CDR3 length: 15 amino acids. J lost 5 bases, V lost 4 bases, and 8 bases had no gene match. The CDR3 bases are TGTGCCAGCAGCCGGGCGGGAGGAGGTAGAGATACGCAGTATTTT. Its translation: CASSRAGGGRDTQYF.

This chain uses TRBV19 with TRBJ1-5; 9 nucleotides agree with TRBD1. V shed 7 bases and J 1 base; nucleotides not matched to a gene: 11. Germline V lookup: CDR1 LNHDA, CDR2 SQIVND (reference sequence). This CDR3 is 17 amino acids long. CDR3 DNA sequence: TGTGCCAGTAAGGGGGACAGGGCAGGAACGAGCAATCAGCCCCAGCATTTT. Encoded protein: CASKGDRAGTSNQPQHF. Together with reference TRBV19 and TRBJ1-5, the CDR3 gives the full variable domain: DGGITQSPKYLFRKEGQNVTLSCEQNLNHDAMYWYRQDPGQGLRLIYYSQIVNDFQKGDIAEGYSVSREKKESFPLTVTSAQKNPTAFYLCASKGDRAGTSNQPQHFGDGTRLSIL.

The gene calls are TRBV7-3 and TRBJ2-1; TRBD2 matches 8 bases. The CDR3 runs 19 residues. With V trimmed by 5 bases and J by 9 bases, 24 bases remained unmatched. In germline, CDR1 is SGHTA, CDR2 FQGTGA. The CDR3 coding sequence is TGTGCCAGCAGCCCTCGGGGACTAGATAGTGGGGGAGACACGGGTGAGCAGTTCTTC. Encoded protein: CASSPRGLDSGGDTGEQFF.

This clone was observed a single time. The CDR3 DNA is TGTGCCAGCAGGAAGACAGGGGGCGCGGACATTCAGTACTTC. Its translation: CASRKTGGADIQYF. The rearrangement links TRBV6-5 to TRBJ2-4, with 10 positions matching TRBD1. Trimming at V came to 6 bases and at J to 8 bases, leaving 7 bases not matched to a gene. CDR1 is MNHEY, CDR2 SVGAGI, per germline. The CDR3 contains 14 residues.

This chain links TRBV15 with TRBJ1-2; D ambiguous. The V and J ends lost 0 bases and 0 bases respectively, with 8 bases between them. Germline V gene sequence: CDR1 LNHNV, CDR2 YYDKDF (reference sequence). This CDR3 spans 15 amino acids. CDR3 nucleotides: TGTGCCACCAGCAGAGATCGTACAGCTAACTATGGCTACACCTTC. It is translated as CATSRDRTANYGYTF.

V usage is TRBV6-5 and J usage is TRBJ2-2, with 10 bases lining up with TRBD2. The CDR3 consists of 15 residues. Germline V gene lookup returns CDR1 MNHEY and CDR2 SVGAGI. Trimming removed 6 bases from V and 7 bases from J; junction bases left unmatched: 8. In DNA, the CDR3 is TGTGCCAGCAGGGCTAGCGGGAGTTTCAACGGGGAGCTGTTTTTT. Encoded protein: CASRASGSFNGELFF.

The chain is built from TRBV9 and TRBJ2-7, with TRBD1 matching over 9 bases. V trimming: 0 bases; J trimming: 2 bases; junction bases outside the gene matches: 6. The CDR3 runs to 16 residues. Per the germline V gene, CDR1 is SGDLS and CDR2 is YYNGEE. The CDR3 nucleotides read TGTGCCAGCAGCGTAGGTATAGGACAGGGGACCTACGAGCAGTACTTC. Translating gives CASSVGIGQGTYEQYF.

The gene calls are TRBV5-5 and TRBJ2-3, with 8 bases that match TRBD2. V was clipped by 4 bases and J by 2 bases; unmatched bases: 6. Germline V gene data show CDR1 as SGHKS and CDR2 as YYEKEE (reference sequence). The CDR3 consists of 15 residues. DNA of the CDR3: TGTGCCAGCAGCGCAGTAGCGGGGCACACAGATACGCAGTATTTT. This gives the protein CASSAVAGHTDTQYF.

The CDR3 DNA reads as TGTGCCAGCAGCCCCGGTGGGGGGACGGCTCAGCCCCAGCATTTT. Translation: CASSPGGGTAQPQHF. The gene calls are TRBV9 and TRBJ1-5; tentatively, D is TRBD1 (5 bases). The CDR3 runs to 15 residues. Deletions cut 4 bases from V and 6 bases from J, with 17 bases between. CDR1 SGDLS and CDR2 YYNGEE come from the germline V gene.

This chain joins TRBV11-2 and TRBJ2-7; TRBD2 might be the D (5 bases). Germline V gives CDR1 SGHAT, CDR2 FQNNGV. Trimming pared 4 bases from V and 2 bases from J, leaving 15 bases between. The CDR3 has 15 residues. The CDR3 protein is CASSSGITDTYEQYF. CDR3 DNA: TGTGCCAGCAGCTCCGGGATTACTGATACCTACGAGCAGTACTTC.

The chain links TRBV3-1 (or the pseudogene TRBV3-2) to TRBJ2-7, with D possibly TRBD2 on 5 matching bases. The V and J ends lost 3 bases and 3 bases respectively, with 12 bases between them. Germline lookup yields CDR1 LGHDT and CDR2 YNNKEL (reference sequence). The CDR3 consists of 14 residues. The CDR3 sequence is CASSHEGGYYEQYF. In DNA, the CDR3 is TGTGCCAGCAGCCATGAGGGCGGATACTACGAGCAGTACTTC.

This rearrangement joins TRBV28 to TRBJ2-7, with a weak D call TRBD1 (5 bases). V was trimmed by 6 bases and J by 3 bases, leaving 9 bases between them. This CDR3 contains 12 residues. Germline CDR1 and CDR2: MDHEN and SYDVKM. CDR3 bases: TGTGCCAGCAGACCTGACAGCTACGAGCAGTACTTC. This gives the protein CASRPDSYEQYF.

V gene TRBV2 combines with J gene TRBJ1-5; D is unresolved. The CDR3 has 15 residues. Germline V gene sequence: CDR1 SNHLY, CDR2 FYNNEI. V was clipped by 3 bases and J by 6 bases, with 15 bases between them. CDR3 sequence (DNA): TGTGCCAGCAGTGACGGAAAACATGGAGGTCAGCCCCAGCATTTT. This translates into CASSDGKHGGQPQHF.

The rearrangement joins TRBV14 to TRBJ1-1; D not resolved. The CDR3 sequence is 13 residues long. Germline CDR1 and CDR2: SGHDN and FVKESK. Trimming took 6 bases from V and 2 from J, leaving 10 bases between them. The CDR3 DNA reads as TGTGCCAGCAGTCTGGAACTAAACACTGAAGCTTTCTTT. Protein sequence: CASSLELNTEAFF.

The J gene is TRBJ1-4, the V gene TRBV14, with 10 nucleotides matching TRBD1. The CDR3 contains 15 residues. J gave up 8 bases and V 3 bases, and 6 bases lay outside the gene matches. Germline V gene lookup returns CDR1 SGHDN and CDR2 FVKESK. CDR3 sequence: CASSHTGTGAEKLFF. CDR3 sequence (DNA): TGTGCCAGCAGCCACACCGGGACAGGGGCGGAAAAACTGTTTTTT. Full variable domain (missing parts from reference TRBV14 and TRBJ1-4): EAGVTQFPSHSVIEKGQTVTLRCDPISGHDNLYWYRRVMGKEIKFLLHFVKESKQDESGMPNNRFLAERTGGTYSTLKVQPAELEDSGVYFCASSHTGTGAEKLFFGSGTQLSVL.

The chain links TRBV5-4 to TRBJ1-1; 8 bases are shared with TRBD1. The V and J ends lost 2 bases and 10 bases, in that order; junction bases with no gene match: 7. Germline V gene sequence: CDR1 SGHNT, CDR2 YYREEE (reference sequence). The CDR3 is 13 residues long. The CDR3 coding sequence is TGTGCCAGCAGCTTACCGACAGGGGCAAGAGCTTTCTTT. As protein: CASSLPTGARAFF.

This clone was seen just once. The rearrangement uses TRBV28 and TRBJ1-4; D is unresolved. The germline CDR1 and CDR2 sequences are MDHEN and SYDVKM. CDR3 length: 14 residues. V lost 6 bases to trimming and J lost 2 bases, with 10 bases between them. The DNA for the CDR3 is TGTGCCAGCAGGGTAGGGAGCACTAATGAAAAACTGTTTTTT. Its translation: CASRVGSTNEKLFF.

The chain couples TRBV28 to TRBJ1-1, with a tentative D call TRBD1 (5 bases). Trimming cost V 2 bases and J 11 bases, with 18 bases left between them. Looked up from germline, CDR1 is MDHEN and CDR2 is SYDVKM. The CDR3 has 14 residues. Here the CDR3 DNA reads TGTGCCAGCAGTTTAAACAGGCGTGGTGGTGGGGCTTTCTTT. Translating it yields CASSLNRRGGGAFF.

The chain has TRBV30 and TRBJ1-3, with 7 bases identical to TRBD1. J lost 4 bases, V lost 1 base, and 4 bases had no gene match. Germline lookup yields CDR1 GTSNPN and CDR2 SVGIG (reference sequence). The CDR3 length is 14 residues. CDR3 protein: CAWSATGIGNTIYF. CDR3 DNA: TGTGCCTGGAGTGCGACAGGGATCGGAAACACCATATATTTT. Filled out from reference TRBV30 and TRBJ1-3, the complete variable domain reads SQTIHQWPATLVQPVGSPLSLECTVEGTSNPNLYWYRQAAGRGLQLLFYSVGIGQISSEVPQNLSASRPQDRQFILSSKKLLLSDSGFYLCAWSATGIGNTIYFGEGSWLTVV.

The chain employs TRBV15 and TRBJ2-1, with 10 bases that match TRBD1. V dropped 3 bases and J dropped 1; count of bases not matched to a gene: 0. Germline values: CDR1 LNHNV, CDR2 YYDKDF (reference sequence). This CDR3 has 15 amino acids. CDR3 DNA: TGTGCCACCAGCAGGGACAGGGGGTCCTACAATGAGCAGTTCTTC. It is translated as CATSRDRGSYNEQFF.